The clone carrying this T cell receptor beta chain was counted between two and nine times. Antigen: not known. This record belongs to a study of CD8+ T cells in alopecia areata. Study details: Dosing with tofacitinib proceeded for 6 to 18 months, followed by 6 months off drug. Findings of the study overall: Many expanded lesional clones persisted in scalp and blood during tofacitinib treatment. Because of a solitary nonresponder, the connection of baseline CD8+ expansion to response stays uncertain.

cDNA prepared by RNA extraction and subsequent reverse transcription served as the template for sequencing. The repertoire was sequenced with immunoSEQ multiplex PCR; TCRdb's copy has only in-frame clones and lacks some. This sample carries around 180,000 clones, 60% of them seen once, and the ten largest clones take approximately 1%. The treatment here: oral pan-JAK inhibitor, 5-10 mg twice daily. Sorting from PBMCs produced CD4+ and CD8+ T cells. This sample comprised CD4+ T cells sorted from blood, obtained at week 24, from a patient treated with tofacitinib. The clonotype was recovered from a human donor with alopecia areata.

The CDR3 is CASSFPGSYNEQFF. The CDR3 DNA sequence: TGTGCCAGCAGCTTCCCTGGCTCCTACAATGAGCAGTTCTTC. The genes are TRBV11-1 and TRBJ2-1, with D uncertain. The V gene's germline CDR1 is SGHAT and CDR2 FQDESV (reference sequence). With 3 bases removed from V and 0 bases from J, the gap between germline ends came to 6 bases. The CDR3 totals 14 residues.